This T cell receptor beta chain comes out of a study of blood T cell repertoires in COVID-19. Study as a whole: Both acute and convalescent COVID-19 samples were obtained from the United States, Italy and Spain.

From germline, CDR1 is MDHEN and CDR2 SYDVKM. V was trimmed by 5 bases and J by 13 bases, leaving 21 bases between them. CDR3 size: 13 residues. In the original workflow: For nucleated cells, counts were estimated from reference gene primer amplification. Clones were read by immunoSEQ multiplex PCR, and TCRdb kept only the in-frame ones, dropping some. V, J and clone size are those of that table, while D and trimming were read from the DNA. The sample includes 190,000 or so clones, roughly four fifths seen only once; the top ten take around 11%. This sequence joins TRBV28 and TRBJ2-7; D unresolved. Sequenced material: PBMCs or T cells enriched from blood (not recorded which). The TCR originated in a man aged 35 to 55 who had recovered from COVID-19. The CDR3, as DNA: TGTGCCAGCAGTCCCCCGAACGTGGCAGGTTTATACTTC. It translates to CASSPPNVAGLYF.